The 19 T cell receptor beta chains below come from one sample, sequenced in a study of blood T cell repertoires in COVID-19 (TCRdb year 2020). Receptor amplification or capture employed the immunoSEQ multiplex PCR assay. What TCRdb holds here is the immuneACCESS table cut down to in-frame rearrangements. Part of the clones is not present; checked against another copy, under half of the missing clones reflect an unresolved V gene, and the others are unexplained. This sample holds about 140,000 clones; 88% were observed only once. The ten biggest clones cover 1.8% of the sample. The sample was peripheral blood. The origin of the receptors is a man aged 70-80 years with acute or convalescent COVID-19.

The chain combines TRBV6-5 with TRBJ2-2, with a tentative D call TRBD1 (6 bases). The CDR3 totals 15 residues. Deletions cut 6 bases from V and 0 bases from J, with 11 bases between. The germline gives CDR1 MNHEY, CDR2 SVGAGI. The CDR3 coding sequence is TGTGCCAGCAGACAGGGATCCGCGAACACCGGGGAGCTGTTTTTT. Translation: CASRQGSANTGELFF.

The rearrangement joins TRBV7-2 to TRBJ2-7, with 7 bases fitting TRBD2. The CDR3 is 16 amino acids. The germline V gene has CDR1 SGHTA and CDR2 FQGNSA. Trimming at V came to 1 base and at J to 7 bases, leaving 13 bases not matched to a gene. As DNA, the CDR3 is TGTGCCAGCAGCTTAGGGGTAGCGGGCGGGTCGGAGGAGCAGTACTTC. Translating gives CASSLGVAGGSEEQYF.

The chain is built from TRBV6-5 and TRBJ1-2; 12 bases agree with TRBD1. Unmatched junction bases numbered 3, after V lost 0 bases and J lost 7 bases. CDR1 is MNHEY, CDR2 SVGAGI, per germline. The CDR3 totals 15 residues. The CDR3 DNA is TGTGCCAGCAGTTACTCGGGACAGGGGGCAACTGGCTACACCTTC. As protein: CASSYSGQGATGYTF.

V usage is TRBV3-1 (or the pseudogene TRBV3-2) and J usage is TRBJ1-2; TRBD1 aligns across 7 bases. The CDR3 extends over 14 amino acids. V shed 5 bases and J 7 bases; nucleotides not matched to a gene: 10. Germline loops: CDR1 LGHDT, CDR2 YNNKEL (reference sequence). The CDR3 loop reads CASSNGTAGGGYTF. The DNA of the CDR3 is TGTGCCAGCAGCAACGGGACAGCTGGAGGTGGCTACACCTTC.

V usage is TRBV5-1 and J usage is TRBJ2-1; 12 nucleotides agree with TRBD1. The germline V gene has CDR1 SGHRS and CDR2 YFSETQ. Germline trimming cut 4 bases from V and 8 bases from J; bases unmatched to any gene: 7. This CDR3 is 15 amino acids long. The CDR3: CASSPGTGGKDEQFF. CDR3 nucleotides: TGCGCCAGCAGCCCCGGGACAGGGGGCAAGGATGAGCAGTTCTTC.

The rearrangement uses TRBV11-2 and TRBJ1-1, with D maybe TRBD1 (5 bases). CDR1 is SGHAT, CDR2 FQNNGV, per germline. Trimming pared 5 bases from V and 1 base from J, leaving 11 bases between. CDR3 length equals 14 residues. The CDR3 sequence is CASSRDLGNTEAFF. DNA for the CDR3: TGTGCCAGCAGCCGGGACTTAGGGAACACTGAAGCTTTCTTT. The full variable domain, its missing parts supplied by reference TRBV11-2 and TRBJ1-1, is EAGVAQSPRYKIIEKRQSVAFWCNPISGHATLYWYQQILGQGPKLLIQFQNNGVVDDSQLPKDRFSAERLKGVDSTLKIQPAKLEDSAVYLCASSRDLGNTEAFFGQGTRLTVV.

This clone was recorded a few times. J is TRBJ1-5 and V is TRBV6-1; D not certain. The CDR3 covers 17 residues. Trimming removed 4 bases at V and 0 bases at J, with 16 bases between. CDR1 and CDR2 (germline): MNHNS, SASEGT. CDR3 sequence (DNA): TGTGCCAGCAGTGTGGACGGAGGACGATTTAGCAATCAGCCCCAGCATTTT. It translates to CASSVDGGRFSNQPQHF.

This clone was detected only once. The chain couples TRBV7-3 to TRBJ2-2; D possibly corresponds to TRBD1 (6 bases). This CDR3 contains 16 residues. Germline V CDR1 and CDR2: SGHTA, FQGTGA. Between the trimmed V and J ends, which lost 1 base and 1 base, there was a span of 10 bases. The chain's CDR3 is CASSLIRTVNTGELFF. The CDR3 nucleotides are TGTGCCAGCAGCTTAATTAGGACAGTGAACACCGGGGAGCTGTTTTTT.

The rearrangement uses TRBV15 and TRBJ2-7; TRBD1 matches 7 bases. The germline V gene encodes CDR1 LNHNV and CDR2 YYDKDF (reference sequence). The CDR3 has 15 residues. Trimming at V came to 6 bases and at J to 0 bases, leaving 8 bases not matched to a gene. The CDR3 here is CATRETAGGSYEQYF. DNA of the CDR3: TGTGCCACCAGGGAGACGGCAGGGGGCTCCTACGAGCAGTACTTC.

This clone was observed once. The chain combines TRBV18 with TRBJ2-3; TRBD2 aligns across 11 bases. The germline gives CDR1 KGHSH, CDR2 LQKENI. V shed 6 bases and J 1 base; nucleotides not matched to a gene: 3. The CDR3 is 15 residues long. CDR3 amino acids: CASSQTSGGTDTQYF. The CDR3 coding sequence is TGTGCCAGCTCGCAGACTAGCGGGGGCACAGATACGCAGTATTTT.

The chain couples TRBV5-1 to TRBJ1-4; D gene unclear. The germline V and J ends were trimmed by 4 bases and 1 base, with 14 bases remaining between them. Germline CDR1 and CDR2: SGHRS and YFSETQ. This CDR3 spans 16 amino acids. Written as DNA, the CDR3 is TGCGCCAGCAGCCGGAGCCCGGTGGGAACTAATGAAAAACTGTTTTTT. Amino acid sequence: CASSRSPVGTNEKLFF.

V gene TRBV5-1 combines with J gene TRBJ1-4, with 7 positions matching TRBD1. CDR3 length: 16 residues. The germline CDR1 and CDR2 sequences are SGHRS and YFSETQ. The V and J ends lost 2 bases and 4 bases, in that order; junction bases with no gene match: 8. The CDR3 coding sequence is TGCGCCAGCAGCTTCCGGACAGGCGGGCTTAATGAAAAACTGTTTTTT. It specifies CASSFRTGGLNEKLFF.

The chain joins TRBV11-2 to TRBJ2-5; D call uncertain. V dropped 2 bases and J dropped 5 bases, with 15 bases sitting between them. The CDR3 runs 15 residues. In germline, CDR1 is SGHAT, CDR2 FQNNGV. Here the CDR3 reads CASSLSGSFAETQYF. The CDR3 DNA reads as TGTGCCAGCAGCTTATCAGGCAGCTTTGCCGAGACCCAGTACTTC. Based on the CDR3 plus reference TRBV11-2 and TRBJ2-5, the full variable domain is EAGVAQSPRYKIIEKRQSVAFWCNPISGHATLYWYQQILGQGPKLLIQFQNNGVVDDSQLPKDRFSAERLKGVDSTLKIQPAKLEDSAVYLCASSLSGSFAETQYFGPGTRLLVL.

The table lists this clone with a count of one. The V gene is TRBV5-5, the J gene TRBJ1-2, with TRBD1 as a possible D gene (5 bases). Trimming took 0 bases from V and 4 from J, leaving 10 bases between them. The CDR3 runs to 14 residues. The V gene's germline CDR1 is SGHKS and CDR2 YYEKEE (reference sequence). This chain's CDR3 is CASSLGQSSYGYTF. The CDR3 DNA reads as TGTGCCAGCAGCTTGGGACAGTCCTCCTATGGCTACACCTTC. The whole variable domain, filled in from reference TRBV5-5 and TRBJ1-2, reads DAGVTQSPTHLIKTRGQQVTLRCSPISGHKSVSWYQQVLGQGPQFIFQYYEKEERGRGNFPDRFSARQFPNYSSELNVNALLLGDSALYLCASSLGQSSYGYTFGSGTRLTVV.

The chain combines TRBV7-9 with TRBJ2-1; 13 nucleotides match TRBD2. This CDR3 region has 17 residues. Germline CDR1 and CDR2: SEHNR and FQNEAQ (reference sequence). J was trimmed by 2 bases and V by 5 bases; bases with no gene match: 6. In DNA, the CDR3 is TGTGCCAGCAGCCGGACTAGCGGGAGTTTTACCTACAATGAGCAGTTCTTC. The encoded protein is CASSRTSGSFTYNEQFF.

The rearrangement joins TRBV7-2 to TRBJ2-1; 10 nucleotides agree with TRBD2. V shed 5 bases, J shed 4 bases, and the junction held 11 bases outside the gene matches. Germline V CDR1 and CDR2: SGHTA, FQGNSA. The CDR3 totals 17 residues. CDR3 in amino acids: CASSPSSGRTLYNEQFF. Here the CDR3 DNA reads TGTGCCAGCAGCCCTAGTAGCGGGAGGACCCTATACAATGAGCAGTTCTTC.

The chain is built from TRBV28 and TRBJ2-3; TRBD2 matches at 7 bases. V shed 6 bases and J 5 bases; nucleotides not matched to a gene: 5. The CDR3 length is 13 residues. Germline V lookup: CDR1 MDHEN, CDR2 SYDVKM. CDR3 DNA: TGTGCCAGCAGAGGGGACTACTTAGATACGCAGTATTTT. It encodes CASRGDYLDTQYF.

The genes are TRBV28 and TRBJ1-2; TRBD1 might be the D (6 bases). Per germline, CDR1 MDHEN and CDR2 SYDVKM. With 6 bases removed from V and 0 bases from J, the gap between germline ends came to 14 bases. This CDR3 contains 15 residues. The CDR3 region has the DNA TGTGCCAGCAGCTCGGAGGGGGGGGCTAACTATGGCTACACCTTC. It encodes CASSSEGGANYGYTF.

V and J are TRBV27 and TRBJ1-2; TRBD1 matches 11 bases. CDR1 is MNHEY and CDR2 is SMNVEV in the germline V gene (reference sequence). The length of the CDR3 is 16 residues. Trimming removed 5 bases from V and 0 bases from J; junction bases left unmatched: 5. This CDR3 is CASSHGTGGSNYGYTF. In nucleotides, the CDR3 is TGTGCCAGCAGTCACGGGACAGGGGGTTCTAACTATGGCTACACCTTC.